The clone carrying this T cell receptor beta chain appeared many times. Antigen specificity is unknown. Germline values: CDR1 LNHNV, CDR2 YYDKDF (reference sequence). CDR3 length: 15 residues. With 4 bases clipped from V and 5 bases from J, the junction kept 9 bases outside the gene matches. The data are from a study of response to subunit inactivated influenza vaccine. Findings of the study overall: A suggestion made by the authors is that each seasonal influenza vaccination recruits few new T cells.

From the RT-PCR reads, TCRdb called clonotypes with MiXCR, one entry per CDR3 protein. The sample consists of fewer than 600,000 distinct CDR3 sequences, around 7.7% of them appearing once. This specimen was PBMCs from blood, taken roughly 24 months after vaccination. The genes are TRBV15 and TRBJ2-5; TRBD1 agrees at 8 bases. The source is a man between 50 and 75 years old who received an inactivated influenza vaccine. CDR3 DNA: TGTGCCACCAGCAAGCGAACAGGGGGGCAGGAGACCCAGTACTTC. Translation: CATSKRTGGQETQYF.